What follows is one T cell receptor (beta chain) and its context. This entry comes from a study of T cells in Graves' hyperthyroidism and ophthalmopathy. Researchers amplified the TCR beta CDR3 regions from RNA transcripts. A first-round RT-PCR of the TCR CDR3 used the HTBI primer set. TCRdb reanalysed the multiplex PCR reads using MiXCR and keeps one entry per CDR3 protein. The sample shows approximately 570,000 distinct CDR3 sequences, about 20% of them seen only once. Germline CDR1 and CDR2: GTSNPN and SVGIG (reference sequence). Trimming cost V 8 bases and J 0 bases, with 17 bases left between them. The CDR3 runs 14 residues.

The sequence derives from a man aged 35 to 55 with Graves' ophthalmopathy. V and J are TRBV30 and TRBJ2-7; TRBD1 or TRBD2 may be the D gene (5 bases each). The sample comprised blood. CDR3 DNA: TGTGCCCTCTCTCGGGGCACCTTCTCCTACGAGCAGTACTTC. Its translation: CALSRGTFSYEQYF.